Each of the 21 T cell receptor beta chains below was sequenced from the same sample in a study of CD8 T cells in Susac syndrome. Random hexamers were used to reverse transcribe roughly 0.5 to 1 ug of RNA. Each CDR3 protein gets one entry after TCRdb re-called the immunoSEQ multiplex PCR reads with MiXCR. Of 250,000 to 300,000 distinct CDR3 sequences in the sample, 89% were seen once. The sample comprised CD8+ T cells from PBMCs. All receptors derive from a human donor with multiple sclerosis.

The J gene is TRBJ2-5, the V gene TRBV28, with TRBD2 matching 11 bases. From germline, CDR1 is MDHEN and CDR2 SYDVKM. The CDR3 length is 15 residues. V lost 7 bases, J lost 4 bases, and 8 bases stayed unmatched. The DNA of the CDR3 is TGTGCCAGCACCATGCTAGCGGGGGGCGCAGAGACCCAGTACTTC. This translates into CASTMLAGGAETQYF. The complete variable domain, with remaining parts taken from reference TRBV28 and TRBJ2-5, reads DVKVTQSSRYLVKRTGEKVFLECVQDMDHENMFWYRQDPGLGLRLIYFSYDVKMKEKGDIPEGYSVSREKKERFSLILESASTNQTSMYLCASTMLAGGAETQYFGPGTRLLVL.

The V and J genes are TRBV24-1 and TRBJ1-2; D is ambiguous. This CDR3 contains 12 residues. CDR1 is KGHDR, CDR2 SFDVKD, per germline. Trimming shortened V by 9 bases and J by 8 bases, and 15 bases separated the two germline ends. The CDR3 loop is CATEGPEEGYTF. CDR3 in DNA: TGTGCCACCGAGGGCCCAGAGGAGGGCTACACCTTC.

This chain links TRBV5-4 with TRBJ2-4; TRBD2 might be the D (6 bases). The CDR3 consists of 14 residues. The V gene lost 8 bases and the J gene lost 8 bases, with 20 bases spanning the gap. Per the germline V gene, CDR1 is SGHNT and CDR2 is YYREEE (reference sequence). The CDR3 here is CASGAVGERDIQYF. In DNA, the CDR3 is TGTGCCAGTGGGGCTGTGGGGGAGCGGGACATTCAGTACTTC.

This chain connects TRBV9 to TRBJ2-1; 10 bases are shared with TRBD2. The V gene end was trimmed by 2 bases and the J gene end by 0 bases; junction bases not matched to a gene: 2. CDR1 SGDLS and CDR2 YYNGEE come from the germline V gene. This CDR3 region has 16 residues. CDR3 in amino acids: CASSVSGGSSYNEQFF. The CDR3 bases are TGTGCCAGCAGCGTTAGCGGGGGGAGCTCCTACAATGAGCAGTTCTTC.

The rearrangement uses TRBV3-1 and TRBJ2-7; D perhaps matches TRBD2 (6 bases). The CDR3 length is 12 residues. Trimming shortened V by 7 bases and J by 5 bases, and 12 bases separated the two germline ends. Germline V gives CDR1 LGHDT, CDR2 YNNKEL (reference sequence). The CDR3 here is CASTSGVNEQYF. Here the CDR3 DNA reads TGTGCCAGCACCTCGGGAGTTAACGAGCAGTACTTC.

CDR3 coding DNA: TGTGCCAGCAGTTTATCCACGGAGGGGGCGAATGAAAAACTGTTTTTT. Translating gives CASSLSTEGANEKLFF. The chain links TRBV27 to TRBJ1-4; 7 nucleotides line up with TRBD1. Germline CDR1 MNHEY, CDR2 SMNVEV (reference sequence). V was clipped by 0 bases and J by 5 bases; unmatched bases: 6. This CDR3 has 16 amino acids.

This sequence joins TRBV7-3 and TRBJ2-3; 10 nucleotides agree with TRBD2. The germline V gene encodes CDR1 SGHTA and CDR2 FQGTGA. The CDR3 runs 16 residues. V lost 3 bases and J lost 0; bases outside the gene matches: 3. The CDR3 reads CASSLTSGLSTDTQYF. The CDR3 DNA follows: TGTGCCAGCAGCTTGACTAGCGGGCTGAGCACAGATACGCAGTATTTT. Together with reference TRBV7-3 and TRBJ2-3, the CDR3 gives the full variable domain: GAGVSQTPSNKVTEKGKYVELRCDPISGHTALYWYRQSLGQGPEFLIYFQGTGAADDSGLPNDRFFAVRPEGSVSTLKIQRTERGDSAVYLCASSLTSGLSTDTQYFGPGTRLTVL.

V is TRBV2 and J is TRBJ1-6, with D tentatively TRBD1 (6 bases). The V end was cut by 9 bases, the J end by 9 bases, with 18 bases between. The V gene's germline CDR1 is SNHLY and CDR2 FYNNEI. This CDR3 comprises 14 residues. CDR3 residues: CARKRQEESSPLHF. The CDR3 bases are TGTGCCAGGAAACGACAGGAGGAGAGTTCACCCCTCCACTTT.

The V gene is TRBV10-2, the J gene TRBJ2-1, with 8 bases that match TRBD2. CDR1 is WSHSY, CDR2 SAAADI, per germline. There are 14 residues in the CDR3. The junction had 5 bases not matched to a gene; V was cut back by 4 bases and J by 6 bases. Written as DNA, the CDR3 is TGCGCCAGCAGTGGAATGGCGGGGGGCAATGAGCAGTTCTTC. Encoded protein: CASSGMAGGNEQFF.

The rearrangement uses TRBV7-9 and TRBJ2-1, with 9 positions matching TRBD1. Germline CDR1 and CDR2: SEHNR and FQNEAQ (reference sequence). After removal of 5 bases from V and 5 bases from J, the junction contained 7 bases not matched to a gene. The CDR3 runs 15 residues. CDR3 coding DNA: TGTGCCAGCAGCAGAGACAGGGGGATGGACAATGAGCAGTTCTTC. Its protein product is CASSRDRGMDNEQFF.

The genes are TRBV5-4 and TRBJ2-2; TRBD2 might be the D (5 bases). V was trimmed by 5 bases and J by 6 bases, leaving 11 bases between them. The CDR3 consists of 13 residues. Germline assignment: CDR1 SGHNT and CDR2 YYREEE (reference sequence). The CDR3 coding sequence is TGTGCCAGCAGAACGCCCGGGGCCGGGGAGCTGTTTTTT. Amino acids: CASRTPGAGELFF. Complete variable domain (other parts from reference TRBV5-4 and TRBJ2-2): ETGVTQSPTHLIKTRGQQVTLRCSSQSGHNTVSWYQQALGQGPQFIFQYYREEENGRGNFPPRFSGLQFPNYSSELNVNALELDDSALYLCASRTPGAGELFFGEGSRLTVL.

The chain recombines TRBV4-2 with TRBJ1-1; D is perhaps TRBD1 (5 bases). From germline, CDR1 is LGHNA and CDR2 YNFKEQ. The CDR3 has 15 amino acids. V lost 3 bases and J lost 5, with 16 bases in between. The CDR3 here is CASSHETAQGTEAFF. DNA of the CDR3: TGTGCCAGCAGCCACGAGACAGCCCAGGGAACTGAAGCTTTCTTT.

V is TRBV6-2 or TRBV6-3 and J is TRBJ2-7, with 10 nucleotides matching TRBD1. V lost 5 bases to trimming and J lost 6 bases; unmatched junction nucleotides: 10. Germline CDR1 reads MNHEY; CDR2 reads SVGEGT. The CDR3 has 15 residues. The DNA for the CDR3 is TGTGCCAGCAGTAGCGCCGGGACAGGGGTCGTCGAGCAGTACTTC. Its translation: CASSSAGTGVVEQYF.

The rearrangement uses TRBV2 and TRBJ2-1, with 8 nucleotides matching TRBD2. The V gene's germline CDR1 is SNHLY and CDR2 FYNNEI. CDR3 length equals 16 residues. Unmatched junction bases numbered 8, after V lost 2 bases and J lost 5 bases. The DNA for the CDR3 is TGTGCCAGCAGTGAATCGTCGGGGGGGGCCGACAATGAGCAGTTCTTC. It yields the protein CASSESSGGADNEQFF.

The gene calls are TRBV7-2 and TRBJ2-1, with TRBD2 matching 10 bases. Germline trimming cut 4 bases from V and 4 bases from J; bases unmatched to any gene: 4. The CDR3 consists of 15 residues. CDR1 is SGHTA, CDR2 FQGNSA, per germline. The CDR3 coding sequence is TGTGCCAGCAGCTCCCTAGCGGGGGAATACAATGAGCAGTTCTTC. Translated, it gives CASSSLAGEYNEQFF. Combining the CDR3 with reference TRBV7-2 and TRBJ2-1 gives the whole variable domain GAGVSQSPSNKVTEKGKDVELRCDPISGHTALYWYRQSLGQGLEFLIYFQGNSAPDKSGLPSDRFSAERTGGSVSTLTIQRTQQEDSAVYLCASSSLAGEYNEQFFGPGTRLTVL.

The chain joins TRBV12-3 or TRBV12-4 to TRBJ2-1, with 9 bases aligning to TRBD2. CDR3 length: 15 residues. The V gene end was trimmed by 7 bases and the J gene end by 2 bases; junction bases not matched to a gene: 6. The CDR3 loop is CASTPGLAAYNEQFF. DNA of the CDR3: TGTGCCAGCACCCCGGGACTAGCCGCCTACAATGAGCAGTTCTTC.

The rearrangement links TRBV6-2 or TRBV6-3 to TRBJ2-7; the D gene is possibly TRBD2 (5 bases). Trimming left V 0 bases short and J 3 bases short, with 15 bases between. The CDR3 consists of 16 residues. CDR1 and CDR2 from the germline V gene are MNHEY and SVGEGT. CDR3 sequence reads: CASSYSLREGRYEQYF. The CDR3 nucleotides read TGTGCCAGCAGTTACTCTTTGCGAGAGGGCCGCTACGAGCAGTACTTC.

This clonotype has a handful of counts. The chain couples TRBV5-1 to TRBJ2-1, with 14 bases lining up with TRBD2. CDR3 length: 15 residues. The germline gives CDR1 SGHRS, CDR2 YFSETQ. Trimming at V came to 4 bases and at J to 9 bases, leaving 6 bases not matched to a gene. The CDR3 DNA reads TGCGCCAGCAGCAAGACTAGCGGGGGGGCCGTTGAGCAGTTCTTC. Translated, it gives CASSKTSGGAVEQFF.

The rearrangement uses TRBV4-3 and TRBJ1-1; D possibly corresponds to TRBD1 (5 bases). Germline V gene sequence: CDR1 LGHNA, CDR2 YSLEER. The CDR3 is made up of 13 amino acids. V was shortened by 0 bases and J by 4 bases, with 6 bases between the two germline ends. For the CDR3, the DNA is TGCGCCAGCAGCCAAGACCAGGGCACTGAAGCTTTCTTT. Translated, it gives CASSQDQGTEAFF.

V usage is TRBV28 and J usage is TRBJ1-5; D gene ambiguous. Germline V gives CDR1 MDHEN, CDR2 SYDVKM. The CDR3 is 16 residues long. V was trimmed by 6 bases and J by 4 bases, leaving 19 bases between them. The CDR3: CASSSPTRLFNQPQHF. DNA of the CDR3: TGTGCCAGCAGCTCGCCGACACGTCTCTTTAATCAGCCCCAGCATTTT.

This sequence joins TRBV5-5 and TRBJ2-3, with TRBD2 identical over 10 bases. V gave up 5 bases and J gave up 2 bases; unmatched junction bases: 5. The CDR3 is made up of 15 amino acids. In germline, CDR1 is SGHKS, CDR2 YYEKEE (reference sequence). The CDR3 coding sequence is TGTGCCAGCAGGCTAGCGGGGGATCTCACAGATACGCAGTATTTT. Translating gives CASRLAGDLTDTQYF.